The present entry profiles one T cell receptor beta chain with its context. This sample stems from a study of blood T cell repertoires in COVID-19. Measured with immunoSEQ multiplex PCR; TCRdb has only the in-frame clones, and not every one. The repertoire holds roughly 380,000 clones, with about 91% as singletons. The CDR3 spans 15 residues. The V gene's germline CDR1 is LGHNA and CDR2 YSLEER. V was clipped by 0 bases and J by 12 bases; unmatched bases: 6. The clonotype was recovered from a woman aged 35 to 49 with COVID-19, enrolled during active disease. This sequence joins TRBV4-3 and TRBJ1-6; 9 nucleotides align to TRBD1. The sequenced material came from peripheral blood. CDR3 loop: CASSQDGGQGEPLHF. The CDR3 nucleotides are TGCGCCAGCAGCCAAGATGGGGGACAGGGTGAACCCCTCCACTTT.